This T cell receptor (beta chain) came from a study of blood T cell repertoires in COVID-19. In the study overall: Nucleic acid was either cDNA or gDNA, and it came from T cells, B-cell-depleted T cells, or PBMCs.

The method was immunoSEQ multiplex PCR; TCRdb's version includes in-frame clones alone and lacks a portion of them. The table lists nearly 300,000 clones, under 90% of them singletons, with 2.5% to 3.5% in the top ten. Researchers sorted participants into cohorts using their self-reported clinical history. The study recruited exposed participants who had met a COVID-19 case within 2 weeks before entry. The CDR3 extends over 13 amino acids. Germline V gene data show CDR1 as SGHNT and CDR2 as YYREEE (reference sequence). Trimming stripped 0 bases from V and 0 bases from J, with 3 bases between. Sequencing input: PBMCs or T cells enriched from blood (not recorded which). This sequence joins TRBV5-4 and TRBJ2-5, with D uncertain. The source of this sequence is a woman aged 45 to 65 who had been exposed to COVID-19. DNA of the CDR3: TGTGCCAGCAGCTTGGTAGACCAAGAGACCCAGTACTTC. As protein: CASSLVDQETQYF.